Listed here is a single T cell receptor (beta chain). The data originate from a study of shared clonotypes between healthy human individuals. Overall study: Researchers assigned three CD4 naive, three CD4 memory, two CD8 naive and one CD8 memory plate to each donor.

CD45RO-negative CD8 cells positively selected for CCR7 made up the naive population, which excluded terminally differentiated effector memory CD45RA+ cells. Healthy HIV-negative adults without recent acute infections or vaccinations served as donors. Donors, without exception, were Caucasian adults residing in Nashville, Tennessee. Germline lookup yields CDR1 SNHLY and CDR2 FYNNEI. CDR3 length: 12 residues. V dropped 9 bases and J dropped 6 bases, with 11 bases sitting between them. The protocol was immunoSEQ multiplex PCR, while the TCRdb copy is restricted to in-frame clones and leaves out a portion. Of 560,000 or so clones detected, roughly 96% appear once; the ten largest clones hold roughly 0.1%.

The sample consisted of naive CD8+ T cells sorted from blood. This sequence was found in a woman under 40 in good health. The V call is TRBV2, the J call TRBJ2-2, with D unresolved. CDR3 loop: CASLSVSGELFF. CDR3 sequence (DNA): TGTGCCAGTCTAAGCGTATCCGGGGAGCTGTTTTTT.